These 17 T cell receptor beta chains came from one sample sequenced in a study of CD8 T cells in Susac syndrome. RNA totalling roughly 0.45 to 1 ug underwent reverse transcription with random hexamers. TCRdb reprocessed the immunoSEQ multiplex PCR reads with MiXCR, giving one entry per CDR3 protein. The sample gives about 160,000 distinct CDR3 sequences, approximately 93% of which show up once; 0.075% to 0.095% is in the top ten. The sample was CD4+ T cells from PBMCs. The receptors were sampled from a human donor with multiple sclerosis.

The CDR3 reads CASSAGAARSNQPQHF. The CDR3 bases are TGTGCCAGCAGCGCCGGGGCGGCGCGGAGCAATCAGCCCCAGCATTTT. The genes are TRBV9 and TRBJ1-5; the D gene is possibly TRBD1 (5 bases). The ends were cut back, 3 bases at V and 1 base at J, with 14 bases in the middle. Germline assignment: CDR1 SGDLS and CDR2 YYNGEE. The CDR3 consists of 16 residues.

This chain connects TRBV5-4 to TRBJ1-2; TRBD1 agrees at 10 bases. Germline CDR1 SGHNT, CDR2 YYREEE (reference sequence). This CDR3 has 15 residues. Trimming took 4 bases from V and 4 from J; bases not matched to a gene: 7. The CDR3 reads CASSRQGAGSYGYTF. In DNA, the CDR3 is TGTGCCAGCAGCCGACAGGGGGCCGGTTCCTATGGCTACACCTTC.

V and J are TRBV30 and TRBJ2-3; maybe TRBD1 (8 bases). The V gene's germline CDR1 is GTSNPN and CDR2 SVGIG (reference sequence). There are 15 residues in the CDR3. Trimming removed 0 bases at V and 2 bases at J, with 12 bases between. In DNA form, the CDR3 reads TGTGCCTGGAGTGTACAGGGGGGGCTCACAGATACGCAGTATTTT. This encodes CAWSVQGGLTDTQYF.

This sequence joins TRBV10-3 and TRBJ1-4; unclear D gene. The CDR3 loop spans 12 amino acids. Germline V CDR1 and CDR2: ENHRY, SYGVKD. V lost 3 bases and J 8 bases, leaving 7 bases between the germline ends. In DNA form, the CDR3 reads TGTGCCATCAGTGAAAAAGGAGAAAAACTGTTTTTT. This translates into CAISEKGEKLFF.

This clonotype has only one observation. The V and J genes are TRBV19 and TRBJ2-7; 14 nucleotides match TRBD2. The J segment lost 5 bases and the V segment lost 6 bases, leaving 3 bases of the junction unmatched. The CDR3 is 14 amino acids. The germline CDR1 and CDR2 sequences are LNHDA and SQIVND (reference sequence). The CDR3 sequence is CASRSGLAGDEQYF. The DNA of the CDR3 is TGTGCCAGTAGGTCGGGACTAGCGGGAGACGAGCAGTACTTC.

This clonotype has only one observation. V usage is TRBV30 and J usage is TRBJ1-5; D is unresolved. This CDR3 has 14 amino acids. V was cut by 2 bases and J by 0 bases, with 8 bases left in between. CDR1 is GTSNPN and CDR2 is SVGIG in the germline V gene (reference sequence). The CDR3 region is CAWSPGYSNQPQHF. The DNA of the CDR3 is TGTGCCTGGAGTCCAGGCTATAGCAATCAGCCCCAGCATTTT.

J is TRBJ2-5 and V is TRBV20-1; 9 nucleotides line up with TRBD1. V gave up 6 bases and J gave up 1 base; unmatched junction bases: 3. Germline loops: CDR1 DFQATT, CDR2 SNEGSKA (reference sequence). CDR3 length equals 13 residues. The CDR3 here is CSALTGGQETQYF. The CDR3 DNA reads as TGCAGTGCACTGACAGGGGGCCAAGAGACCCAGTACTTC.

The V call is TRBV2, the J call TRBJ1-2; TRBD1 is a possible D gene (6 bases). Deletions cut 8 bases from V and 8 bases from J, with 15 bases between. Germline CDR1 and CDR2: SNHLY and FYNNEI. The CDR3 has 12 residues. CDR3 protein: CASSYRVDGYTF. In nucleotides, the CDR3 is TGTGCCAGCTCCTACAGGGTGGACGGCTACACCTTC.

The CDR3 protein is CASSLRQISGNTIYF. The CDR3 DNA reads TGTGCCAGCAGCCTCCGACAGATCTCTGGAAACACCATATATTTT. V gene TRBV3-1 combines with J gene TRBJ1-3, with a possible D match to TRBD1 (5 bases). The V and J ends lost 4 bases and 0 bases respectively, with 10 bases between them. Germline V gene data show CDR1 as LGHDT and CDR2 as YNNKEL (reference sequence). The CDR3 length is 15 residues.

The count of this clonotype is one. The chain links TRBV28 to TRBJ2-1; either TRBD1 or TRBD2 may fit D (5 bases each). Trimming took off 1 base at V and 6 bases at J, with 10 bases between the two ends. CDR3 length: 14 residues. Germline CDR1 and CDR2: MDHEN and SYDVKM. In DNA, the CDR3 is TGTGCCAGCAGTTTATTTGGGGGAAGCAATGAGCAGTTCTTC. Translating it yields CASSLFGGSNEQFF.

This clonotype has a single count. The chain links TRBV28 to TRBJ1-4; perhaps TRBD1 as D (5 bases). CDR1 and CDR2 from the germline V gene are MDHEN and SYDVKM. The CDR3 is made up of 14 amino acids. V was trimmed by 4 bases and J by 8 bases, leaving 14 bases between them. The DNA for the CDR3 is TGTGCCAGCAGTTCCAGGGTCGGTCGGGAAAAACTGTTTTTT. Residues: CASSSRVGREKLFF.

The chain couples TRBV29-1 to TRBJ2-1; D gene unclear. The germline V and J ends were trimmed by 5 bases and 0 bases, with 20 bases remaining between them. CDR1 and CDR2 from the germline V gene are SQVTM and ANQGSEA. The CDR3 length is 17 residues. Here the CDR3 DNA reads TGCAGCGTTTCCCGTCTACCTAATCTTCGCTCCTACAATGAGCAGTTCTTC. It codes for CSVSRLPNLRSYNEQFF.

This chain joins TRBV4-1 and TRBJ2-3; no clear D. Per the germline V gene, CDR1 is MGHRA and CDR2 is YSYEKL. The CDR3 consists of 15 residues. V lost 6 bases to trimming and J lost 1 base, with 14 bases between them. The CDR3 protein is CASSPYGLGTDTQYF. The CDR3 coding sequence is TGCGCCAGCAGTCCTTATGGTTTAGGCACAGATACGCAGTATTTT.

This chain uses TRBV19 with TRBJ1-5, with 12 positions matching TRBD1. This CDR3 is built from 15 residues. Per germline, CDR1 LNHDA and CDR2 SQIVND (reference sequence). J gave up 1 base and V 6 bases, and 1 base lay outside the gene matches. The CDR3 DNA sequence: TGTGCCAGTAGCGGGACAGGGGGCAGCAATCAGCCCCAGCATTTT. Encoded protein: CASSGTGGSNQPQHF.

The rearrangement uses TRBV7-2 and TRBJ1-5; possible D gene TRBD1, 6 bases. The V end lost 4 bases, the J end lost 7 bases, and 8 bases lay between the germline ends. The V gene's germline CDR1 is SGHTA and CDR2 FQGNSA. This CDR3 comprises 12 residues. This chain's CDR3 is CASSSDRQPQHF. CDR3 sequence (DNA): TGTGCCAGCAGCTCCGACAGGCAGCCCCAGCATTTT.

The chain carries TRBV2 and TRBJ2-5, with a tentative D call TRBD1 (6 bases). Germline CDR1 reads SNHLY; CDR2 reads FYNNEI. The V gene lost 7 bases and the J gene lost 4 bases, with 13 bases spanning the gap. This CDR3 is built from 13 residues. CDR3 region: CASISRGRETQYF. CDR3 sequence (DNA): TGTGCCAGCATCAGCAGGGGCCGAGAGACCCAGTACTTC.

This clonotype occurred a few times. This chain links TRBV19 with TRBJ1-1; 7 bases match TRBD1. This CDR3 contains 14 residues. Germline CDR1 LNHDA, CDR2 SQIVND (reference sequence). The J segment lost 1 base and the V segment lost 5 bases, leaving 4 bases of the junction unmatched. CDR3 in DNA: TGTGCCAGTAGTGCACAGGGGCGGAACACTGAAGCTTTCTTT. Protein: CASSAQGRNTEAFF.